The 30 T cell receptor beta chains presented below share a single source sample, sequenced in a study of identical twins. MiXCR, run by TCRdb on the 5' RACE reads, gives a single entry per CDR3 protein. The sample carries about 300,000 distinct CDR3 sequences, roughly 12% recorded once. This sample also belongs to another study, concerning yellow fever vaccine responses in identical twins.

The sample was CD8+ T cells sorted from blood. All receptors derive from a woman aged 18-29 years in good health.

The chain is built from TRBV12-3 or TRBV12-4 and TRBJ1-5, with TRBD1 as a possible D gene (5 bases). V lost 3 bases to trimming and J lost 4 bases, with 13 bases between them. The CDR3 is 15 amino acids. CDR3 sequence (DNA): TGTGCCAGCAGTTTTAGGTGGAGGGGAAATCAGCCCCAGCATTTT. Protein product: CASSFRWRGNQPQHF.

This clonotype has just a few counts. The J gene is TRBJ2-1, the V gene TRBV4-1; 8 bases fit TRBD2. The CDR3 runs 16 residues. V was clipped by 1 base and J by 4 bases; unmatched bases: 6. CDR1 and CDR2 from the germline V gene are MGHRA and YSYEKL. CDR3 loop: CASSQVSRGGYNEQFF. In DNA form, the CDR3 reads TGCGCCAGCAGCCAAGTATCACGGGGGGGATACAATGAGCAGTTCTTC.

Many counts were recorded for this clonotype. The V and J genes are TRBV7-7 and TRBJ2-3, with TRBD1 as a possible D gene (5 bases). Looked up from germline, CDR1 is SSHAT and CDR2 is FNYEAQ (reference sequence). Trimming took 6 bases from V and 1 from J, leaving 11 bases between them. The CDR3 consists of 14 residues. Here the CDR3 DNA reads TGTGCCAGCAGTCAAGGGGCAGGCACAGATACGCAGTATTTT. It encodes CASSQGAGTDTQYF.

The V call is TRBV5-5, the J call TRBJ2-7; 8 nucleotides line up with TRBD1. The germline V gene encodes CDR1 SGHKS and CDR2 YYEKEE (reference sequence). The length of the CDR3 is 13 residues. The V gene end was trimmed by 6 bases and the J gene end by 7 bases; junction bases not matched to a gene: 9. In nucleotides, the CDR3 is TGTGCCAGCAAGGTCCAGGGGGCTCTAGAGCAGTACGTC. Residues: CASKVQGALEQYV.

The sample holds one count of this clonotype. The chain employs TRBV11-1 and TRBJ2-3, with D perhaps matching TRBD1 (8 bases). This CDR3 spans 19 amino acids. The ends were cut back, 2 bases at V and 3 bases at J, with 24 bases in the middle. Germline CDR1 reads SGHAT; CDR2 reads FQDESV (reference sequence). The CDR3 here is CASSLLGFSGGGSTDTQYF. Here the CDR3 DNA reads TGTGCCAGCAGCTTACTTGGATTCTCAGGGGGCGGGAGTACAGATACGCAGTATTTT.

The rearrangement links TRBV10-1 to TRBJ1-1, with D unresolved. Per germline, CDR1 WNHNN and CDR2 SYGVQD (reference sequence). The CDR3 spans 13 residues. The ends were cut back, 6 bases at V and 1 base at J, with 9 bases in the middle. The CDR3 bases are TGCGCCAGCAGCCCTTTGACGAACACTGAAGCTTTCTTT. Its protein is CASSPLTNTEAFF.

This clonotype occurred a few times. This chain joins TRBV28 and TRBJ2-1, with D perhaps matching TRBD1 (6 bases). Trimming removed 5 bases at V and 7 bases at J, with 21 bases between. Per the germline V gene, CDR1 is MDHEN and CDR2 is SYDVKM. The CDR3 covers 16 residues. The DNA for the CDR3 is TGTGCCAGCAGTCTCGTCCCAACAGGGTTATGGAATGAGCAGTTCTTC. This codes for CASSLVPTGLWNEQFF.

This clonotype occurred many times. The V gene is TRBV3-1, the J gene TRBJ1-4; tentatively, D is TRBD1 (6 bases). The V gene's germline CDR1 is LGHDT and CDR2 YNNKEL (reference sequence). V gave up 0 bases and J gave up 8 bases, with 13 bases separating them. The CDR3 is 15 amino acids. CDR3 in amino acids: CASSQDETGVEKLFF. The CDR3 DNA reads TGTGCCAGCAGCCAAGATGAGACAGGAGTGGAAAAACTGTTTTTT.

This chain uses TRBV12-3 or TRBV12-4 with TRBJ2-1; 7 nucleotides match TRBD2. The CDR3 totals 14 residues. V was pared by 4 bases and J by 4 bases, with 4 bases of the junction left unmatched. For the CDR3, the DNA is TGTGCCAGCAGTTCGGGGGGAGTATACAATGAGCAGTTCTTC. Amino acid sequence: CASSSGGVYNEQFF.

The rearrangement links TRBV3-1 to TRBJ2-4; unclear D gene. Germline V gene data show CDR1 as LGHDT and CDR2 as YNNKEL (reference sequence). The V and J ends lost 7 bases and 7 bases respectively, with 14 bases between them. The length of the CDR3 is 13 residues. The chain's CDR3 is CASTLVGENIQYF. The CDR3 region has the DNA TGTGCCAGCACCCTAGTGGGCGAGAACATTCAGTACTTC.

This clonotype was seen a handful of times. V is TRBV12-3 or TRBV12-4 and J is TRBJ2-7; D ambiguous. V was pared by 8 bases and J by 6 bases, with 14 bases between. This CDR3 is built from 12 residues. CDR3 region: CASGTDHSEQYF. CDR3 DNA sequence: TGTGCCAGCGGTACTGATCACTCCGAGCAGTACTTC.

The chain joins TRBV20-1 to TRBJ1-5; unclear D gene. There are 14 residues in the CDR3. Germline V gene sequence: CDR1 DFQATT, CDR2 SNEGSKA (reference sequence). The V end was cut by 0 bases, the J end by 4 bases, with 10 bases between. CDR3 loop: CSARDSEVNQPQHF. DNA of the CDR3: TGCAGTGCTAGAGATTCGGAGGTAAATCAGCCCCAGCATTTT.

This chain connects TRBV27 to TRBJ2-1; 7 nucleotides line up with TRBD2. Germline V gene data show CDR1 as MNHEY and CDR2 as SMNVEV (reference sequence). The CDR3 is 14 residues long. The ends lost 7 bases at V and 0 bases at J; junction bases unmatched: 3. The CDR3 nucleotides are TGTGCCAGCACGGGACTACCCTCCTACAATGAGCAGTTCTTC. This translates into CASTGLPSYNEQFF.

This clonotype showed up just a few times. This chain links TRBV18 with TRBJ1-1; no clear D. The germline V and J ends were trimmed by 3 bases and 12 bases, with 5 bases remaining between them. Germline values: CDR1 KGHSH, CDR2 LQKENI. This CDR3 is 9 amino acids long. The chain's CDR3 is CASSPLSFF. The DNA of the CDR3 is TGTGCCAGCTCACCGTTGTCTTTCTTT.

This sequence joins TRBV28 and TRBJ1-1, with a possible D match to TRBD1 (6 bases). CDR1 and CDR2 (germline): MDHEN, SYDVKM. The CDR3 has 13 amino acids. V dropped 5 bases and J dropped 8 bases, with 15 bases sitting between them. As DNA, the CDR3 is TGTGCCAGCAGTAGAAGACAGGTGGGGGAAGCTTTCTTT. This codes for CASSRRQVGEAFF.

This chain uses TRBV7-2 with TRBJ2-1; D is perhaps TRBD1 (6 bases). CDR3 length: 16 amino acids. Trimming cost V 5 bases and J 2 bases, with 16 bases left between them. Germline assignment: CDR1 SGHTA and CDR2 FQGNSA. The CDR3 region has the DNA TGTGCCAGCAGCCCCCTGAGGGGGTTAACCTACAATGAGCAGTTCTTC. It specifies CASSPLRGLTYNEQFF.

The chain is built from TRBV27 and TRBJ2-7; a possible D gene is TRBD1 (6 bases). Germline assignment: CDR1 MNHEY and CDR2 SMNVEV (reference sequence). The CDR3 consists of 17 residues. V dropped 5 bases and J dropped 2 bases, with 22 bases sitting between them. Here the CDR3 DNA reads TGTGCCAGCAGTGGCCTCACCGGGACACGGGACCCCTACGAGCAGTACTTC. It is translated as CASSGLTGTRDPYEQYF.

V is TRBV5-4 and J is TRBJ1-1; 7 bases are a match to TRBD1. The V gene's germline CDR1 is SGHNT and CDR2 YYREEE (reference sequence). The CDR3 runs to 14 residues. The J segment lost 8 bases and the V segment lost 4 bases, leaving 11 bases of the junction unmatched. The CDR3 DNA reads TGTGCCAGCAGCCCTAACCCCCCGACAGGGGAAGCTTTCTTT. The encoded protein is CASSPNPPTGEAFF.

As to this clonotype: The junction does not match germline at one end; this may be a read error. V gene TRBV11-2 combines with J gene TRBJ2-7; D uncertain. Per the germline V gene, CDR1 is SGHAT and CDR2 is FQNNGV. This CDR3 spans 17 amino acids. In DNA form, the CDR3 reads TGTCCCAGCAGCTCCCTCCCTTTGGGTCGGAGAGGAGAAGAGCAGTACTTC. Amino acids: CPSSSLPLGRRGEEQYF.

In regard to this clonotype: One end of the junction fails to match germline, which may point to a read error. CDR3 in DNA: TGTGCCACCAGCAGAGACCCTACCGGCTACTCCTTC. As protein: CATSRDPTGYSF. This sequence joins TRBV15 and TRBJ1-2; D ambiguous. Per germline, CDR1 LNHNV and CDR2 YYDKDF (reference sequence). This CDR3 is 12 amino acids long.

This clonotype has a count of ten or more. This chain links TRBV7-2 with TRBJ2-1, with 10 nucleotides matching TRBD2. This CDR3 is 15 amino acids long. From germline, CDR1 is SGHTA and CDR2 FQGNSA. V was pared by 5 bases and J by 0 bases, with 1 base of the junction left unmatched. Here the CDR3 DNA reads TGTGCCAGCAGCGGACTAGCGGCCTCCTACAATGAGCAGTTCTTC. Translating it yields CASSGLAASYNEQFF.

The chain combines TRBV6-5 with TRBJ2-3, with a tentative D call TRBD2 (6 bases). V shed 2 bases and J shed 0 bases, with 12 bases lying between them. CDR3 length: 16 residues. The germline V gene has CDR1 MNHEY and CDR2 SVGAGI. The CDR3 coding sequence is TGTGCCAGCAGTTACCCAGGCGGGGTTAGCACAGATACGCAGTATTTT. Its protein product is CASSYPGGVSTDTQYF.

This clonotype has a handful of counts. J is TRBJ2-3 and V is TRBV4-1; D remains ambiguous. The CDR3 contains 15 residues. The germline V gene encodes CDR1 MGHRA and CDR2 YSYEKL. V dropped 5 bases and J dropped 2 bases, with 14 bases sitting between them. The CDR3, as DNA: TGCGCCAGCAGCGGGATAGTTTCCTCCACAGATACGCAGTATTTT. Residues: CASSGIVSSTDTQYF.

J is TRBJ2-5 and V is TRBV27; TRBD1 might be the D (6 bases). Trimming shortened V by 5 bases and J by 1 base, and 17 bases separated the two germline ends. Germline loops: CDR1 MNHEY, CDR2 SMNVEV (reference sequence). The CDR3 is made up of 16 amino acids. This CDR3 reads CASSPSTRGSQETQYF. CDR3 bases: TGTGCCAGCAGTCCCTCGACCAGGGGCTCCCAAGAGACCCAGTACTTC.

In its sample, this clonotype was seen a few times. This rearrangement joins TRBV2 to TRBJ1-5; TRBD1 agrees at 9 bases. The length of the CDR3 is 14 residues. Germline V CDR1 and CDR2: SNHLY, FYNNEI. V lost 4 bases, J lost 7 bases, and 5 bases stayed unmatched. CDR3 in DNA: TGTGCCAGCAGTGCACAGGGGGCCTGGCAGCCCCAGCATTTT. Encoded protein: CASSAQGAWQPQHF. The entire variable domain, with the rest obtained from reference TRBV2 and TRBJ1-5, is as follows: EPEVTQTPSHQVTQMGQEVILRCVPISNHLYFYWYRQILGQKVEFLVSFYNNEISEKSEIFDDQFSVERPDGSNFTLKIRSTKLEDSAMYFCASSAQGAWQPQHFGDGTRLSIL.

The table lists this clonotype with many counts. This chain links TRBV7-9 with TRBJ2-7, with 10 bases aligning to TRBD1. The V gene end was trimmed by 1 base and the J gene end by 4 bases; junction bases not matched to a gene: 4. CDR3 length: 15 amino acids. The germline V gene has CDR1 SEHNR and CDR2 FQNEAQ (reference sequence). CDR3 DNA sequence: TGTGCCAGCAGCTTAGGTGGGACAGGGGTATACGAGCAGTACTTC. As protein: CASSLGGTGVYEQYF.

The chain employs TRBV7-6 and TRBJ2-1, with TRBD2 matching 9 bases. CDR3 length: 16 residues. Germline CDR1 and CDR2: SGHVS and FNYEAQ. The V and J ends lost 5 bases and 5 bases, in that order; junction bases with no gene match: 10. This CDR3 reads CASSPRAGGANNEQFF. The CDR3 DNA reads TGTGCCAGCAGCCCCCGAGCGGGGGGCGCGAACAATGAGCAGTTCTTC.

A single count supports this clonotype. J is TRBJ1-2 and V is TRBV12-3 or TRBV12-4; no clear D. The V end was cut by 8 bases, the J end by 6 bases, with 10 bases between. CDR3 size: 11 residues. The CDR3 region is CASAIMDGYTF. In nucleotides, the CDR3 is TGTGCCAGCGCCATTATGGATGGCTACACCTTC.

At least ten counts were recorded for this clonotype. The V and J genes are TRBV12-3 or TRBV12-4 and TRBJ2-7; the D is unclear. CDR3 length: 12 residues. Trimming removed 3 bases at V and 3 bases at J, with 6 bases between. The chain's CDR3 is CASSFVGYEQYF. The CDR3 DNA is TGTGCCAGCAGTTTTGTGGGCTACGAGCAGTACTTC.

J is TRBJ1-1 and V is TRBV4-1, with D tentatively TRBD1 (5 bases). Per the germline V gene, CDR1 is MGHRA and CDR2 is YSYEKL. This CDR3 region has 14 residues. V dropped 4 bases and J dropped 3 bases, with 12 bases sitting between them. This CDR3 reads CASSRSKGDTEAFF. The CDR3 DNA reads TGCGCCAGCAGCCGGTCCAAAGGGGACACTGAAGCTTTCTTT.